A selection of T cell receptor beta chains follows, all from one sample in a study of cytomegalovirus exposure and HLA in healthy donors. The table came from immunoSEQ multiplex PCR; TCRdb's copy has only in-frame clones and leaves some out. The sample holds 100,000 to 150,000 clones, over 60% seen once. The sample comprised PBMCs. The origin of the receptors is a female donor in good health and CMV-seropositive. Each CDR3 is given with its conserved first and last residue. The D gene is left open where the match is weak. Clone size is stated in some rows and not others, as once, few, many or a class when expanded.

j_call: TRBJ2-3
clone_size: NA
d_call: NA
v_call: TRBV1
cdr3_aa: CTSSHPGGADTQYF
cdr3_nt: TGCACCAGCAGCCATCCTGGGGGCGCAGATACGCAGTATTTT

j_call: TRBJ2-7
clone_size: NA
d_call: NA
v_call: TRBV21-1
cdr3_aa: CASSNGGRADEQYF
cdr3_nt: TGTGCCAGCAGCAACGGCGGGAGGGCCGACGAGCAGTACTTC

j_call: TRBJ1-5
clone_size: NA
d_call: TRBD1
v_call: TRBV9
cdr3_aa: CASSVTGGNQPQHF
cdr3_nt: TGTGCCAGCAGCGTAACAGGGGGCAATCAGCCCCAGCATTTT

j_call: TRBJ1-6
clone_size: NA
d_call: NA
v_call: TRBV7-6
cdr3_aa: CASSLLRGGRNSPLHF
cdr3_nt: TGTGCCAGCAGCTTACTTCGCGGGGGACGGAATTCACCCCTCCACTTT

j_call: TRBJ2-1
clone_size: few
d_call: TRBD2
v_call: TRBV10-2
cdr3_aa: CASSSWTSGGNNEQFF
cdr3_nt: TGCGCCAGCAGTTCCTGGACTAGCGGGGGGAACAATGAGCAGTTCTTC

j_call: TRBJ2-3
clone_size: NA
d_call: TRBD2
v_call: TRBV5-4
cdr3_aa: CASSSATSGNKIDTQYF
cdr3_nt: TGTGCCAGCAGCTCGGCGACTAGCGGGAATAAAATAGATACGCAGTATTTT

j_call: TRBJ1-2
clone_size: NA
d_call: TRBD1
v_call: TRBV30
cdr3_aa: CACIRDRGNGYTF
cdr3_nt: TGTGCCTGTATCCGGGACAGGGGGAATGGCTACACCTTC

j_call: TRBJ1-5
clone_size: NA
d_call: TRBD1
v_call: TRBV11-3
cdr3_aa: CASSLGQGEKRGQPQHF
cdr3_nt: TGTGCCAGCAGCTTAGGACAGGGGGAGAAGAGAGGTCAGCCCCAGCATTTT

j_call: TRBJ1-5
clone_size: NA
d_call: NA
v_call: TRBV6-6
cdr3_aa: CASSPTSSNQPQHF
cdr3_nt: TGTGCCAGCAGTCCCACTAGTAGTAATCAGCCCCAGCATTTT

j_call: TRBJ1-1
clone_size: NA
d_call: NA
v_call: TRBV9
cdr3_aa: CASSVQGSTEAFF
cdr3_nt: TGTGCCAGCAGCGTACAGGGTAGCACTGAAGCTTTCTTT

j_call: TRBJ2-1
clone_size: few
d_call: NA
v_call: TRBV2
cdr3_aa: CASSEDIDNEQFF
cdr3_nt: TGTGCCAGCAGTGAGGACATAGACAATGAGCAGTTCTTC

j_call: TRBJ2-7
clone_size: NA
d_call: TRBD1
v_call: TRBV23-1
cdr3_aa: CASSQKGQGTEQYF
cdr3_nt: TGCGCCAGCAGTCAAAAGGGACAGGGAACCGAGCAGTACTTC

j_call: TRBJ2-7
clone_size: NA
d_call: NA
v_call: TRBV5-1
cdr3_aa: CASSLDSLYEQYF
cdr3_nt: TGCGCCAGCAGCTTGGACAGCCTCTACGAGCAGTACTTC

j_call: TRBJ1-2
clone_size: NA
d_call: NA
v_call: TRBV4-2
cdr3_aa: CASSSWRGTRAGYGYTF
cdr3_nt: TGTGCCAGCAGCTCATGGAGGGGTACCAGAGCGGGCTATGGCTACACCTTC

j_call: TRBJ2-7
clone_size: NA
d_call: NA
v_call: TRBV4-2
cdr3_aa: CASSQYSGYEQYF
cdr3_nt: TGTGCCAGCAGCCAGTATAGCGGCTACGAGCAGTACTTC

j_call: TRBJ2-1
clone_size: NA
d_call: TRBD2
v_call: TRBV28
cdr3_aa: CASSPLAGGFYNEQFF
cdr3_nt: TGTGCCAGCAGTCCCCTCGCGGGGGGGTTCTACAATGAGCAGTTCTTC